What follows describes a single TCR beta chain. The data were taken from a study of blood T cell repertoires in COVID-19. Overall study context: Researchers got acute and convalescent COVID-19 samples from the United States, Italy and Spain. The cDNA or gDNA used as material had been derived from T cells, B-cell-depleted T cells, or PBMCs.

V lost 1 base, J lost 4 bases, and 8 bases lay in between. The CDR3 runs 14 residues. Germline CDR1 is SGHRS and CDR2 is YFSETQ. The assay was immunoSEQ multiplex PCR, and TCRdb's table has in-frame clones only and misses some. The sample lists 130,000 or so clones; less than 85% were seen once. The source is a woman aged 60-75 years with acute or convalescent COVID-19. The sequencing input was peripheral blood. The V call is TRBV5-1, the J call TRBJ1-4; D not certain. The CDR3 here is CASSLLPVNEKLFF. The CDR3 coding sequence is TGCGCCAGCAGCTTGTTACCGGTTAATGAAAAACTGTTTTTT.